The 2 T cell receptor beta chains given below trace back to one sample, sequenced in a study of T cell responses to AZD1222 COVID-19 vaccine. The repertoire was sequenced with immunoSEQ multiplex PCR; TCRdb's copy has only in-frame clones and lacks some. This table has 140,000 to 150,000 clones, about 90% appearing once. Sequences were derived from peripheral blood, sampled on day 0 of AZD1222 vaccination. The origin of the receptors is an adult in good health.

V and J are TRBV19 and TRBJ2-3, with 8 bases that match TRBD1. Trimming cost V 6 bases and J 4 bases; bases outside gene matches: 12. Germline CDR1 is LNHDA and CDR2 is SQIVND (reference sequence). CDR3 length: 16 residues. CDR3 in amino acids: CASSRGPTGRADTQYF. DNA for the CDR3: TGTGCCAGTAGCAGGGGGCCGACGGGTAGGGCAGATACGCAGTATTTT.

This chain joins TRBV27 and TRBJ1-4; unclear D gene. From germline, CDR1 is MNHEY and CDR2 SMNVEV (reference sequence). V dropped 0 bases and J dropped 4 bases, with 9 bases sitting between them. CDR3 length: 15 amino acids. The CDR3 region is CASSLSRRSNEKLFF. CDR3 sequence (DNA): TGTGCCAGCAGTTTATCGAGGCGGAGTAATGAAAAACTGTTTTTT.